One sample yielded the 11 T cell receptor beta chains listed below, sequenced in a study of T cells in Graves' hyperthyroidism and ophthalmopathy. Regions amplified from RNA transcripts were the TCR beta CDR3 regions. Primed by the HTBI set, a first-round RT-PCR was run on the TCR CDR3. TCRdb fed the multiplex PCR reads into MiXCR, producing one record per CDR3 protein. The sample has around 300,000 distinct CDR3 sequences; roughly 13% are singletons. Sequencing used blood. These receptors were collected from a young woman with Graves' hyperthyroidism.

In this sample, this clonotype turned up many times. J is TRBJ2-5 and V is TRBV20-1; D not certain. Germline loops: CDR1 DFQATT, CDR2 SNEGSKA (reference sequence). This CDR3 spans 14 amino acids. The germline V and J ends were trimmed by 2 bases and 0 bases, with 10 bases remaining between them. CDR3: CSARIWTDQETQYF. CDR3 sequence (DNA): TGCAGTGCTAGAATCTGGACGGACCAAGAGACCCAGTACTTC.

In its sample, this clonotype was seen a few times. J is TRBJ2-7 and V is TRBV9; D gene uncertain. The length of the CDR3 is 14 residues. The germline CDR1 and CDR2 sequences are SGDLS and YYNGEE. The germline V and J ends were trimmed by 0 bases and 5 bases, with 12 bases remaining between them. In DNA form, the CDR3 reads TGTGCCAGCAGCGTAGACCGAGACGAGGACGAGCAGTACTTC. Its protein product is CASSVDRDEDEQYF.

This clonotype was counted many times. The CDR3: CASSLYPGAEAFF. For the CDR3, the DNA is TGTGCCAGCAGTTTATATCCAGGCGCTGAAGCTTTCTTT. The rearrangement joins TRBV28 to TRBJ1-1; no definite D call. V was shortened by 1 base and J by 6 bases, with 9 bases between the two germline ends. Germline loops: CDR1 MDHEN, CDR2 SYDVKM. The CDR3 runs to 13 residues. Combining the CDR3 with reference TRBV28 and TRBJ1-1 gives the whole variable domain DVKVTQSSRYLVKRTGEKVFLECVQDMDHENMFWYRQDPGLGLRLIYFSYDVKMKEKGDIPEGYSVSREKKERFSLILESASTNQTSMYLCASSLYPGAEAFFGQGTRLTVV.

The chain has TRBV7-3 and TRBJ2-1; D is uncertain. Germline V CDR1 and CDR2: SGHTA, FQGTGA. V shed 5 bases and J shed 8 bases, with 16 bases lying between them. The CDR3 consists of 14 residues. The chain's CDR3 is CASSSASARDEQFF. The CDR3 DNA reads as TGTGCCAGCAGCAGCGCCTCGGCTAGGGATGAGCAGTTCTTC.

This clonotype turned up a few times. The gene calls are TRBV20-1 and TRBJ2-1; 7 bases match TRBD2. The CDR3 has 14 residues. Germline V CDR1 and CDR2: DFQATT, SNEGSKA (reference sequence). J gave up 9 bases and V 5 bases, and 13 bases lay outside the gene matches. The CDR3 loop is CSAGLSGKIGEQFF. In DNA, the CDR3 is TGCAGTGCTGGCCTCAGCGGGAAAATCGGTGAGCAGTTCTTC.

This clonotype has more than one count but fewer than ten. This rearrangement joins TRBV20-1 to TRBJ2-5, with 9 bases that match TRBD1. Germline trimming cut 6 bases from V and 4 bases from J; bases unmatched to any gene: 6. This CDR3 has 13 residues. Per the germline V gene, CDR1 is DFQATT and CDR2 is SNEGSKA (reference sequence). The CDR3 sequence is CSALQGAGETQYF. The CDR3 DNA follows: TGCAGTGCGCTACAGGGGGCCGGAGAGACCCAGTACTTC.

The chain uses TRBV9 and TRBJ1-6; D call uncertain. V lost 4 bases to trimming and J lost 11 bases, with 19 bases between them. Germline V gene data show CDR1 as SGDLS and CDR2 as YYNGEE. The CDR3 covers 15 residues. CDR3 sequence reads: CASSFVGGSIAPLHF. CDR3 nucleotide sequence: TGTGCCAGCAGCTTCGTGGGCGGGAGCATAGCACCCCTCCACTTT.

The chain combines TRBV9 with TRBJ2-7, with D perhaps assigned TRBD1 or TRBD2 (6 bases each). CDR1 is SGDLS, CDR2 YYNGEE, per germline. V lost 3 bases and J lost 6, with 10 bases in between. This CDR3 has 12 amino acids. As DNA, the CDR3 is TGTGCCAGCAGCGGCCGGGGGCGCGAGCAGTACTTC. It yields the protein CASSGRGREQYF. Looking up the rest from reference TRBV9 and TRBJ2-7 gives the full variable domain: DSGVTQTPKHLITATGQRVTLRCSPRSGDLSVYWYQQSLDQGLQFLIQYYNGEERAKGNILERFSAQQFPDLHSELNLSSLELGDSALYFCASSGRGREQYFGPGTRLTVT.

This clonotype appeared a few times. This chain's CDR3 is CASSPTGGAIDTQYF. The CDR3 DNA is TGTGCCAGCTCACCAACGGGGGGAGCTATAGATACGCAGTATTTT. The rearrangement links TRBV18 to TRBJ2-3; 7 bases map to TRBD2. CDR1 and CDR2 (germline): KGHSH, LQKENI. The CDR3 extends over 15 amino acids. The V gene end was trimmed by 2 bases and the J gene end by 5 bases; junction bases not matched to a gene: 7.

This clonotype occurred many times. V and J are TRBV7-8 and TRBJ1-3; D may be TRBD1 (5 bases). Trimming removed 1 base from V and 4 bases from J, with 5 bases in between. The CDR3 consists of 13 residues. Germline-derived CDR1 and CDR2 are SGHVS and FQNEAQ. For the CDR3, the DNA is TGTGCCAGCAGCTTAGGACAGGGAAACACCATATATTTT. This sequence encodes CASSLGQGNTIYF.

This clonotype was detected many times. The chain joins TRBV2 to TRBJ2-1; D unclear. The ends were cut back, 4 bases at V and 9 bases at J, with 16 bases in the middle. From germline, CDR1 is SNHLY and CDR2 FYNNEI. The CDR3 is made up of 14 amino acids. CDR3 bases: TGTGCCAGCAGTGTGGCAATCCCCCTTGGTGAGCAGTTCTTC. Translating gives CASSVAIPLGEQFF.